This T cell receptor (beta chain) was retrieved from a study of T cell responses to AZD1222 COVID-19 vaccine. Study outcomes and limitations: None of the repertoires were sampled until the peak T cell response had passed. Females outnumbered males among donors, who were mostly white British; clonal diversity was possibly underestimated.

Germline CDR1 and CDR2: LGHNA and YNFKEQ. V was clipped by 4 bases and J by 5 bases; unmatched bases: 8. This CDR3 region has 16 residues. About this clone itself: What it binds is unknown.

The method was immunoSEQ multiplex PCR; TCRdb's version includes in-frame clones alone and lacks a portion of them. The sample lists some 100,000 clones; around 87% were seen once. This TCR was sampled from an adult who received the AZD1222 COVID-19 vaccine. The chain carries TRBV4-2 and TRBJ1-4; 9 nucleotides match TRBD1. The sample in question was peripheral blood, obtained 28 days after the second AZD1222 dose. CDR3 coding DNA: TGTGCCAGCAGCCGAGCCTCCGGGACAGGGAATGAAAAACTGTTTTTT. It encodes CASSRASGTGNEKLFF.